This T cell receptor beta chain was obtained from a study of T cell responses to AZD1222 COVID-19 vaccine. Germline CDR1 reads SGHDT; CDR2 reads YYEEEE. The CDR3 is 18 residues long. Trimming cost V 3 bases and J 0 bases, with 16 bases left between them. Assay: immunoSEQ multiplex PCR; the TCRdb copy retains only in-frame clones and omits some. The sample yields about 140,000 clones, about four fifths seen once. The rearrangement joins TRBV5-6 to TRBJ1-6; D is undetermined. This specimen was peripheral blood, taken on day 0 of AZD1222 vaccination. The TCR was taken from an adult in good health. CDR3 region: CASSSPIKGSSYNSPLHF. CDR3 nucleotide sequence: TGTGCCAGCAGCTCCCCAATTAAAGGGAGCTCCTATAATTCACCCCTCCACTTT.